These T cell receptor beta chains were read from a single sample in a study of cytomegalovirus exposure and HLA in healthy donors. TCRdb's copy holds only in-frame clones and misses some; the assay was immunoSEQ multiplex PCR. Found here are some 190,000 clones, around 79% of them singletons; the top ten hold 1.5% to 2%. The sequenced sample was PBMCs. Receptor source: a woman under 30 in good health and CMV-seronegative. Each CDR3 is given with its conserved first and last residue.

V gene: TRBV9
J gene: TRBJ2-5
CDR3 length: 13
CDR3 protein: CAVPGQGKETQYF

V gene: TRBV7-2
J gene: TRBJ1-6
CDR3 length: 17
CDR3 protein: CASGSDLLPSYNSPLHF

V gene: TRBV29-1
J gene: TRBJ2-7
CDR3 length: 12
CDR3 protein: CSVVAGRYEQYF

V gene: TRBV5-1
J gene: TRBJ1-2
CDR3 length: 13
CDR3 protein: CASSLGPNYGYTF

V gene: TRBV30
J gene: TRBJ2-5
CDR3 length: 18
CDR3 protein: CAWSDRLAGGGYQETQYF

V gene: TRBV4-1
J gene: TRBJ2-5
CDR3 length: 15
CDR3 protein: CASSQTGLAEETQYF

V gene: TRBV6-1
J gene: TRBJ2-3
CDR3 length: 16
CDR3 protein: CASSGGSPIGTDTQYF

V gene: TRBV5-1
J gene: TRBJ2-2
CDR3 length: 17
CDR3 protein: CASSLWKTGEVAGELFF

V gene: TRBV7-2
J gene: TRBJ2-7
CDR3 length: 12
CDR3 protein: CASSLPRYEQYF

V gene: TRBV9
J gene: TRBJ1-2
CDR3 length: 14
CDR3 protein: CASSPGTGWAGYTF

V gene: TRBV27
J gene: TRBJ2-2
CDR3 length: 16
CDR3 protein: CASSPYSGRESGELFF